This T cell receptor beta chain was obtained from a study of tumor-infiltrating lymphocytes in glioblastoma multiforme. General observations from the study: T cells were not sorted into functional subsets. RNA-based TCR sequencing may distort clone frequencies, since cells carry unequal TCR transcript numbers.

This clonotype has more than one count but fewer than ten. The antigen remains unidentified. Germline and junction disagree at one end, which may indicate a read error. The V gene's germline CDR1 is DFQATT and CDR2 SNEGSKA (reference sequence). The CDR3 extends over 15 amino acids. Multiple V-beta primers and a C-beta primer amplified TCRB from RNA. TCRB-specific cDNA synthesis used around 0.5 ug of total RNA. Via MiXCR, TCRdb re-called the multiplex PCR reads, giving one row per CDR3 protein. Among about 12,000 distinct CDR3 sequences, 64% were seen once, and the ten largest hold around 30%. The chain combines TRBV20-1 with TRBJ1-2; 12 nucleotides align to TRBD1. The origin of this receptor is a male donor with glioblastoma. The sequenced sample was brain tumor tissue. Written as DNA, the CDR3 is TGCAGTACGTTACCGGGACAGGGGGCCAACTACGGCTACACCTTC. Translated, it gives CSTLPGQGANYGYTF.